One sample yielded the 11 T cell receptor beta chains listed below, sequenced in a study of Ad26.COV2.S vaccination and SARS-CoV-2 variants. Treatment reported: 19 received Ad26.COV2.S at low or high dose, single or two shots; roughly five received placebo; per-sample allocation not given. Material that was analyzed had been drawn on day 63 after the first vaccine or placebo injection. Assay: immunoSEQ multiplex PCR; the TCRdb copy retains only in-frame clones and omits some. The sample has some 320,000 clones, around four fifths seen once. Specimen: peripheral blood, collected in a trial of Ad26.COV2.S vaccine versus placebo. The receptors shown here come from a person aged 18 to 59 who received the Ad26.COV2.S COVID-19 vaccine or a placebo.

The chain uses TRBV2 and TRBJ2-5; D is perhaps TRBD1 or TRBD2 (5 bases each). Trimming left V 6 bases short and J 5 bases short, with 19 bases between. Per the germline V gene, CDR1 is SNHLY and CDR2 is FYNNEI. The CDR3 consists of 15 residues. The DNA of the CDR3 is TGTGCCAGCAGAGTCTGGGGACGGTCGGGGGAGACCCAGTACTTC. Its protein is CASRVWGRSGETQYF.

The V and J genes are TRBV5-6 and TRBJ1-2, with D possibly matching TRBD1 (5 bases). CDR3 length equals 14 residues. Deletions cut 2 bases from V and 5 bases from J, with 13 bases between. Germline V CDR1 and CDR2: SGHDT, YYEEEE. This CDR3 reads CASSLLRGEYGYTF. CDR3 in DNA: TGTGCCAGCAGCTTACTACGGGGGGAGTATGGCTACACCTTC.

The chain combines TRBV5-1 with TRBJ1-1, with D possibly being TRBD1 (6 bases). The ends were cut back, 0 bases at V and 6 bases at J, with 21 bases in the middle. The germline gives CDR1 SGHRS, CDR2 YFSETQ. The CDR3 spans 17 residues. This CDR3 is CASSLAPGGAGRAEAFF. The CDR3 DNA sequence: TGCGCCAGCAGCTTGGCCCCGGGGGGCGCTGGGAGGGCTGAAGCTTTCTTT.

The V call is TRBV6-2 or TRBV6-3, the J call TRBJ1-1; D unresolved. V shed 4 bases and J shed 11 bases, with 11 bases lying between them. Per the germline V gene, CDR1 is MNHEY and CDR2 is SVGEGT. This CDR3 has 11 amino acids. This CDR3 reads CASSFQWVAFF. CDR3 DNA sequence: TGTGCCAGCAGTTTCCAATGGGTGGCTTTCTTT.

This sequence joins TRBV6-1 and TRBJ2-7; TRBD1 agrees at 7 bases. The ends lost 3 bases at V and 3 bases at J; junction bases unmatched: 8. This CDR3 spans 15 amino acids. CDR1 MNHNS and CDR2 SASEGT come from the germline V gene. CDR3 nucleotide sequence: TGTGCCAGCAGTGACCCCGGCAGGGGGATCTACGAGCAGTACTTC. Translation gives CASSDPGRGIYEQYF.

This clone was seen once. CDR3 residues: CASSREAGTSLGTQYF. CDR3 sequence (DNA): TGTGCCAGCAGCCGGGAAGCCGGGACTAGTCTAGGGACCCAGTACTTC. The rearrangement links TRBV7-9 to TRBJ2-5, with TRBD2 identical over 8 bases. There are 16 residues in the CDR3. The V segment lost 5 bases and the J segment 7 bases; nucleotides outside the gene matches: 15. Germline V gives CDR1 SEHNR, CDR2 FQNEAQ (reference sequence).

CDR3 DNA sequence: TGTGCCAGCAGTGAACAAGGGGGCCTAAATAACTATGGCTACACCTTC. It is translated as CASSEQGGLNNYGYTF. The J gene is TRBJ1-2, the V gene TRBV2; 7 nucleotides line up with TRBD1. The CDR3 runs 16 residues. V gave up 2 bases and J gave up 1 base; unmatched junction bases: 7. Per the germline V gene, CDR1 is SNHLY and CDR2 is FYNNEI.

This clone was seen a single time. The chain carries TRBV11-3 and TRBJ1-1; the D is unclear. This CDR3 is built from 14 residues. Trimming stripped 0 bases from V and 2 bases from J, with 7 bases between. Germline CDR1 SGHNT, CDR2 YENEEA. The CDR3 sequence is CASSLDLGNTEAFF. CDR3 sequence (DNA): TGTGCCAGCAGCTTAGATCTGGGAAACACTGAAGCTTTCTTT. Filled out from reference TRBV11-3 and TRBJ1-1, the complete variable domain reads EAGVVQSPRYKIIEKKQPVAFWCNPISGHNTLYWYLQNLGQGPELLIRYENEEAVDDSQLPKDRFSAERLKGVDSTLKIQPAELGDSAVYLCASSLDLGNTEAFFGQGTRLTVV.

The chain is built from TRBV7-9 and TRBJ1-1, with 10 positions matching TRBD1. The CDR3 length is 17 residues. With V trimmed by 5 bases and J by 1 base, 10 bases remained unmatched. CDR1 is SEHNR, CDR2 FQNEAQ, per germline (reference sequence). The CDR3 nucleotides are TGTGCCAGCAGCCCTCGGGACAGGGGAGAAAGGAACACTGAAGCTTTCTTT. This translates into CASSPRDRGERNTEAFF. The full variable domain, completed using reference TRBV7-9 and TRBJ1-1, is DTGVSQNPRHKITKRGQNVTFRCDPISEHNRLYWYRQTLGQGPEFLTYFQNEAQLEKSRLLSDRFSAERPKGSFSTLEIQRTEQGDSAMYLCASSPRDRGERNTEAFFGQGTRLTVV.

The DNA for the CDR3 is TGTGCCAGCAGCCAAGCTGTGACAACCTACGAGCAGTACTTC. Translating gives CASSQAVTTYEQYF. V is TRBV3-1 (or the pseudogene TRBV3-2) and J is TRBJ2-7; D unclear. V dropped 1 base and J dropped 2 bases, with 9 bases sitting between them. Germline V gives CDR1 LGHDT, CDR2 YNNKEL (reference sequence). CDR3 size: 14 residues.

V usage is TRBV7-9 and J usage is TRBJ2-7, with D perhaps assigned TRBD1 or TRBD2 (5 bases each). The germline V gene encodes CDR1 SEHNR and CDR2 FQNEAQ (reference sequence). The CDR3 sequence is 15 residues long. V gave up 2 bases and J gave up 3 bases, with 14 bases separating them. CDR3 sequence reads: CASSLTRERVYEQYF. The CDR3 DNA follows: TGTGCCAGCAGCTTAACCAGGGAGCGCGTCTACGAGCAGTACTTC.